The present T cell receptor (beta chain) was sequenced within a study of human T cells and chemical hapten exposure. The overall study: Patch tests applied 0.01% DPC to the upper back and were scored after 6 days.

Individual cDNA molecules received unique molecular identifiers in the library. TCRdb processed the RACE reads anew with MiXCR; each CDR3 protein has one entry. Among 300,000 to 450,000 distinct CDR3 sequences listed, about 4.8% were seen once. This clonotype was counted at least ten times. Time point denoted: patch test 1, 2 weeks after DPC sensitization. Treatment here: therapeutic diphenylcyclopropenone sensitization with weekly scalp DPC. Alopecia patients between 18 and 70 years old and suitable for DPC were used as donors. CDR1 is SGHRS and CDR2 is YFSETQ in the germline V gene. V was pared by 1 base and J by 5 bases, with 0 bases of the junction left unmatched. The CDR3 consists of 12 residues.

This sequence originates from a woman in her forties or fifties with alopecia areata. Some clones in this sample may be carry-over from other donors' samples. The material was whole blood, obtained in connection with sensitization to the hapten diphenylcyclopropenone (DPC). This chain links TRBV5-1 with TRBJ2-7; 7 nucleotides align to TRBD1. As DNA, the CDR3 is TGCGCCAGCAGCTTGACAGGGGACGAGCAGTACTTC. This translates into CASSLTGDEQYF.